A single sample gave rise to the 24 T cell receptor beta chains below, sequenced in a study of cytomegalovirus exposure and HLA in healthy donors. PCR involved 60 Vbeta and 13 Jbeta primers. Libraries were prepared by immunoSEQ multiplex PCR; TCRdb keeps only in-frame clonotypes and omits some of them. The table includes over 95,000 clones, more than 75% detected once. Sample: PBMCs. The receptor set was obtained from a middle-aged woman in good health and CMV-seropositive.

CDR3 loop: CASSVDQYSPLHF. CDR3 bases: TGTGCCAGCAGCGTAGATCAGTATTCACCCCTCCACTTT. The rearrangement links TRBV9 to TRBJ1-6; D is undetermined. The CDR3 is 13 residues long. Germline-derived CDR1 and CDR2 are SGDLS and YYNGEE. Trimming removed 0 bases at V and 8 bases at J, with 6 bases between.

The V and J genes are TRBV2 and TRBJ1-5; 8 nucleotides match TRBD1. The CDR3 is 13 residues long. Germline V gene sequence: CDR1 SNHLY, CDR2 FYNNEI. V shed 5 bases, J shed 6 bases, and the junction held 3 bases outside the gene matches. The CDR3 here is CASSFGQGQPQHF. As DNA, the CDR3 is TGTGCCAGCAGTTTTGGACAGGGTCAGCCCCAGCATTTT.

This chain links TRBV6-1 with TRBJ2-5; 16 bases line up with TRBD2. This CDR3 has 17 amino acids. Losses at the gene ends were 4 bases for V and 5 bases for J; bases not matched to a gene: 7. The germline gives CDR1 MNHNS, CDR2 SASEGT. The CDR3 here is CASSAGTSGGALETQYF. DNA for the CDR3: TGTGCCAGCAGTGCCGGGACTAGCGGGGGGGCGCTGGAGACCCAGTACTTC.

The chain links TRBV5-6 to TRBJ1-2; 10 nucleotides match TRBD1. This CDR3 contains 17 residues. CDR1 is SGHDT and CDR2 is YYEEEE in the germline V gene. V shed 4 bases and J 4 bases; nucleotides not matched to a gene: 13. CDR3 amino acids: CASSQRDRGRSLYGYTF. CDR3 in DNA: TGTGCCAGCAGCCAGCGGGACAGGGGTCGTTCCCTCTATGGCTACACCTTC.

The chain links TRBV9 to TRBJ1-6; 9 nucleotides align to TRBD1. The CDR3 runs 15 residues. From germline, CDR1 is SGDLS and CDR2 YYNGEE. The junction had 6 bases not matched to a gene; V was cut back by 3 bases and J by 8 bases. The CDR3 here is CASSDRGRADSPLHF. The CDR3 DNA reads TGTGCCAGCAGCGACAGGGGGCGAGCCGATTCACCCCTCCACTTT.

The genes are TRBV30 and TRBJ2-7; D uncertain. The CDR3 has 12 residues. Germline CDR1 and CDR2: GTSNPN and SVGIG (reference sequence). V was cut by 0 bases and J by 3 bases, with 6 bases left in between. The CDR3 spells CAWSVNIYEQYF. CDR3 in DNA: TGTGCCTGGAGTGTAAACATCTACGAGCAGTACTTC.

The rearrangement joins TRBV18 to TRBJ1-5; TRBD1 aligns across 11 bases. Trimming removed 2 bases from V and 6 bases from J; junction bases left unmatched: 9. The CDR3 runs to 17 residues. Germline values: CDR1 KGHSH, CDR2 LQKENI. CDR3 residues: CASSPGQGANVGQPQHF. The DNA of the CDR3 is TGTGCCAGCTCACCAGGACAGGGGGCAAATGTGGGTCAGCCCCAGCATTTT. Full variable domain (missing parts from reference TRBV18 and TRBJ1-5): NAGVMQNPRHLVRRRGQEARLRCSPMKGHSHVYWYRQLPEEGLKFMVYLQKENIIDESGMPKERFSAEFPKEGPSILRIQQVVRGDSAAYFCASSPGQGANVGQPQHFGDGTRLSIL.

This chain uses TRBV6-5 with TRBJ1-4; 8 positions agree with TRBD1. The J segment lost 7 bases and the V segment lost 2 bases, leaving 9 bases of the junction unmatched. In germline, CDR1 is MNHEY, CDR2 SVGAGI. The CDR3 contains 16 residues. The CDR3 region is CASSYTLGQGGEKLFF. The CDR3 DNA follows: TGTGCCAGCAGTTACACGCTCGGACAGGGAGGTGAAAAACTGTTTTTT.

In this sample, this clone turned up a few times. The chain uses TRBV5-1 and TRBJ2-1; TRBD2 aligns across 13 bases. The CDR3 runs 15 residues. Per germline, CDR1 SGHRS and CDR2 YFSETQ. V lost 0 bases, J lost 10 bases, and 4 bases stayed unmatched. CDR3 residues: CASSLGTSGSLEQFF. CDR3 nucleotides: TGCGCCAGCAGCTTGGGGACTAGCGGGAGTTTAGAGCAGTTCTTC.

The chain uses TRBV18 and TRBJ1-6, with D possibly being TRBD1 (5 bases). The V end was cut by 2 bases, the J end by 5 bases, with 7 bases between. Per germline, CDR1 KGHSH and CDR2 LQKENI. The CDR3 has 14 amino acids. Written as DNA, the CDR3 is TGTGCCAGCTCACCAGGCAGGGATAATTCACCCCTCCACTTT. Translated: CASSPGRDNSPLHF. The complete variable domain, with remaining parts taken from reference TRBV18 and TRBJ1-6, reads NAGVMQNPRHLVRRRGQEARLRCSPMKGHSHVYWYRQLPEEGLKFMVYLQKENIIDESGMPKERFSAEFPKEGPSILRIQQVVRGDSAAYFCASSPGRDNSPLHFGNGTRLTVT.

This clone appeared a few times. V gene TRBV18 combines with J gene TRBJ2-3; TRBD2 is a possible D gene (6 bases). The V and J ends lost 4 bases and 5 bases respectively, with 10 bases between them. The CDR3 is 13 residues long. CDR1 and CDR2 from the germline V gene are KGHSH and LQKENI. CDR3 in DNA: TGTGCCAGCTCACTCGGGGGAGAAGATACGCAGTATTTT. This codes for CASSLGGEDTQYF.

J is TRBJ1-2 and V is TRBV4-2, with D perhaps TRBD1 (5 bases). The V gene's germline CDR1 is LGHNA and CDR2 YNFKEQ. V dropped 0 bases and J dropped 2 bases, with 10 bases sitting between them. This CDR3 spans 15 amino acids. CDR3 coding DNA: TGTGCCAGCAGCCAAGATTCAGGGTCGAACTATGGCTACACCTTC. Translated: CASSQDSGSNYGYTF.

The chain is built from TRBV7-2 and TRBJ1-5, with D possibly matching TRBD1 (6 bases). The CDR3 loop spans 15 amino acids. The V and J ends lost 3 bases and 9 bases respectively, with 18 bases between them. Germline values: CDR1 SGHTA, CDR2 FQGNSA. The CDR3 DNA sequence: TGTGCCAGCAGCTTCGACGAGGGGGGGAGAGGGCCCCAGCATTTT. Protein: CASSFDEGGRGPQHF.

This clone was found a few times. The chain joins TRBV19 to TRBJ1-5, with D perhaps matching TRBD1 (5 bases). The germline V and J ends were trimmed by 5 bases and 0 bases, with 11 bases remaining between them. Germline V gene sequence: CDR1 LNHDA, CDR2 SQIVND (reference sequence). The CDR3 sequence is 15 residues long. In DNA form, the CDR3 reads TGTGCCAGTAGTTGGGGCACTAATAGCAATCAGCCCCAGCATTTT. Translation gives CASSWGTNSNQPQHF. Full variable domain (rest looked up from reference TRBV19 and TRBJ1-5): DGGITQSPKYLFRKEGQNVTLSCEQNLNHDAMYWYRQDPGQGLRLIYYSQIVNDFQKGDIAEGYSVSREKKESFPLTVTSAQKNPTAFYLCASSWGTNSNQPQHFGDGTRLSIL.

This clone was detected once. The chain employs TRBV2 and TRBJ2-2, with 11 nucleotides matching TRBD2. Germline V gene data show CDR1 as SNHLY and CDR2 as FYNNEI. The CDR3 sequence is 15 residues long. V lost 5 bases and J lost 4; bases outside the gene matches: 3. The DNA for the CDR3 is TGTGCCAGCAGTAGGCTAGCGGGGGGCACCGGGGAGCTGTTTTTT. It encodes CASSRLAGGTGELFF.

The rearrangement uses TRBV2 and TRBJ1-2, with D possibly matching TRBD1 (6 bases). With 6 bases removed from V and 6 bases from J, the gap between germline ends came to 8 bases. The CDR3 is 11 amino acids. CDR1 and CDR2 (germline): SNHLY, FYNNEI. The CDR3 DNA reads TGTGCCAGCAGCAGGGGAAATGGCTACACCTTC. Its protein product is CASSRGNGYTF.

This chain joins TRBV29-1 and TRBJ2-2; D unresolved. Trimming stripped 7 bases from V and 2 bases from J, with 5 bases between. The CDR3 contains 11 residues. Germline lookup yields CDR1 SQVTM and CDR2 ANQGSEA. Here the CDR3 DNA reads TGCAGCGCATTCAACACCGGGGAGCTGTTTTTT. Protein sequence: CSAFNTGELFF.

CDR3 sequence: CASSFPRGQGQNYGYTF. The CDR3 region has the DNA TGTGCCAGCAGCTTCCCAAGGGGACAGGGCCAGAACTATGGCTACACCTTC. The chain is built from TRBV7-9 and TRBJ1-2; 9 bases agree with TRBD1. Germline V gives CDR1 SEHNR, CDR2 FQNEAQ (reference sequence). The ends lost 3 bases at V and 2 bases at J; junction bases unmatched: 10. This CDR3 is 17 amino acids long.

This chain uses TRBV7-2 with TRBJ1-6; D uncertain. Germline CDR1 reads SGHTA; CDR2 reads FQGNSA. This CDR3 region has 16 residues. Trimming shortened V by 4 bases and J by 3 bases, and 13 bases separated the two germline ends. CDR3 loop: CASSSQTNLYNSPLHF. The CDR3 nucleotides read TGTGCCAGCAGCTCGCAGACAAACCTCTATAATTCACCCCTCCACTTT. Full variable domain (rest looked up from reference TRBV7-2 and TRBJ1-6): GAGVSQSPSNKVTEKGKDVELRCDPISGHTALYWYRQSLGQGLEFLIYFQGNSAPDKSGLPSDRFSAERTGGSVSTLTIQRTQQEDSAVYLCASSSQTNLYNSPLHFGNGTRLTVT.

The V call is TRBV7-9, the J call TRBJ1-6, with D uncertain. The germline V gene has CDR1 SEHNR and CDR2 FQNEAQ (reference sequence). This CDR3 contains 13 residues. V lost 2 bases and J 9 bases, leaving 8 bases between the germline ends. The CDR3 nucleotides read TGTGCCAGCAGCTTAATCGTCGGTTCACCCCTCCACTTT. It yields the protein CASSLIVGSPLHF.

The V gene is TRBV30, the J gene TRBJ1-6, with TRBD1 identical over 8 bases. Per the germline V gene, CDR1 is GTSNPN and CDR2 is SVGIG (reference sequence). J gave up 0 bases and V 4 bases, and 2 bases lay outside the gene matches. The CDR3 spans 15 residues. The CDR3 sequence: CAWKTGGSYNSPLHF. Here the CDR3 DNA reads TGTGCCTGGAAAACAGGGGGCTCCTATAATTCACCCCTCCACTTT.

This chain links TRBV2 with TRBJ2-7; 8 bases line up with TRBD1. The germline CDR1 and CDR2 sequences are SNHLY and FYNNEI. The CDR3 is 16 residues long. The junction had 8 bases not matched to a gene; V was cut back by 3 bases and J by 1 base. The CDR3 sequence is CASSEVERDRSYEQYF. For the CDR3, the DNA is TGTGCCAGCAGTGAGGTGGAGAGGGACAGGTCCTACGAGCAGTACTTC. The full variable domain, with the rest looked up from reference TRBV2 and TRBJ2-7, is EPEVTQTPSHQVTQMGQEVILRCVPISNHLYFYWYRQILGQKVEFLVSFYNNEISEKSEIFDDQFSVERPDGSNFTLKIRSTKLEDSAMYFCASSEVERDRSYEQYFGPGTRLTVT.

As DNA, the CDR3 is TGTGCCAGTAGTATAGGGCGGACAGGGGGTAACACCGGGGAGCTGTTTTTT. Amino acid sequence: CASSIGRTGGNTGELFF. The V call is TRBV19, the J call TRBJ2-2; 10 bases are a match to TRBD1. The CDR3 has 17 amino acids. Germline CDR1 reads LNHDA; CDR2 reads SQIVND (reference sequence). The V gene end was trimmed by 1 base and the J gene end by 2 bases; junction bases not matched to a gene: 4.

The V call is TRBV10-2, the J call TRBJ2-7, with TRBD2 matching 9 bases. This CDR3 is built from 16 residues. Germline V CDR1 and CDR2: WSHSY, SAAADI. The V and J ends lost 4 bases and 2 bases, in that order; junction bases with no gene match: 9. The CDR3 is CASSALSSGGTYEQYF. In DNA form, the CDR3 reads TGCGCCAGCAGTGCCCTCAGTAGCGGGGGTACCTACGAGCAGTACTTC.